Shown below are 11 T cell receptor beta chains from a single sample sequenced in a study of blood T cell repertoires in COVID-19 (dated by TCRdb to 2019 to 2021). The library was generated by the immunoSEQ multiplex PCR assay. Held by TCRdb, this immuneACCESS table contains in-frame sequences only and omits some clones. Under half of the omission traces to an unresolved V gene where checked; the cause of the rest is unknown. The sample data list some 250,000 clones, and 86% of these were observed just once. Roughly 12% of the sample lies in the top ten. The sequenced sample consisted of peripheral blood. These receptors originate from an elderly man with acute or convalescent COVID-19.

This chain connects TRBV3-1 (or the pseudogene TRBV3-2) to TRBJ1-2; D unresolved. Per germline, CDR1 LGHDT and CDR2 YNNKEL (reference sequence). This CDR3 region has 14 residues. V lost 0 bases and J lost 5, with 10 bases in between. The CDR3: CASSQDAAVYGYTF. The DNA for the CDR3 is TGTGCCAGCAGCCAAGACGCGGCAGTTTATGGCTACACCTTC.

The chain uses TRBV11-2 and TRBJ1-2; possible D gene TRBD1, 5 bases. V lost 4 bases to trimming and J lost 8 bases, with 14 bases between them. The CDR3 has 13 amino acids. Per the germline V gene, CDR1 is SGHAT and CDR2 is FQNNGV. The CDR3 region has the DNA TGTGCCAGCAGCTCGGGACTCCGGGAGGGCTACACCTTC. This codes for CASSSGLREGYTF.

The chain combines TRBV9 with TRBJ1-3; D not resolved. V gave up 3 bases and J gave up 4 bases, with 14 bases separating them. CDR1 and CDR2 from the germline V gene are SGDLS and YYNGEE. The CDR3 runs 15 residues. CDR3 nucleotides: TGTGCCAGCAGCGAGGCCCCCGGGATGGGAAACACCATATATTTT. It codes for CASSEAPGMGNTIYF. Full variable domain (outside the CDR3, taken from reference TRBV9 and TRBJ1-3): DSGVTQTPKHLITATGQRVTLRCSPRSGDLSVYWYQQSLDQGLQFLIQYYNGEERAKGNILERFSAQQFPDLHSELNLSSLELGDSALYFCASSEAPGMGNTIYFGEGSWLTVV.

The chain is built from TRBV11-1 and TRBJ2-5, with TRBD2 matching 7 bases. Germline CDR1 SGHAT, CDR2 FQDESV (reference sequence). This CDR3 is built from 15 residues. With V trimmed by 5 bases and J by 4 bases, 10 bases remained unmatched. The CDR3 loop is CASSTPAGEGETQYF. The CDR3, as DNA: TGTGCCAGCAGCACCCCGGCGGGGGAAGGAGAGACCCAGTACTTC.

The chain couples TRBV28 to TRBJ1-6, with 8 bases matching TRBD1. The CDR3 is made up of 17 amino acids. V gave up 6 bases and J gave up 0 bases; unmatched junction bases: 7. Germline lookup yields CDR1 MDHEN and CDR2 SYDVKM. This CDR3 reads CASSRDRPSSYNSPLHF. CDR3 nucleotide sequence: TGTGCCAGCAGCCGGGACAGGCCGTCCTCCTATAATTCACCCCTCCACTTT.

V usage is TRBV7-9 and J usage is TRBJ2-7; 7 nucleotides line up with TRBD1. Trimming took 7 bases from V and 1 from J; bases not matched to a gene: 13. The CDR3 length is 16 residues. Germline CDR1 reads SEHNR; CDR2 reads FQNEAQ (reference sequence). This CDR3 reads CASTSTGAGWSYEQYF. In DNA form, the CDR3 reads TGTGCCAGCACCTCTACAGGGGCAGGGTGGTCCTACGAGCAGTACTTC.

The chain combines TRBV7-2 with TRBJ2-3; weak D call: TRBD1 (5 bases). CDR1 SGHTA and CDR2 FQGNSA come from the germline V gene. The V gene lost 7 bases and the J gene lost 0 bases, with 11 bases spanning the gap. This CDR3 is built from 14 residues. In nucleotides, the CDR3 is TGTGCCAGCACCTCGGACACGAGCACAGATACGCAGTATTTT. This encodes CASTSDTSTDTQYF.

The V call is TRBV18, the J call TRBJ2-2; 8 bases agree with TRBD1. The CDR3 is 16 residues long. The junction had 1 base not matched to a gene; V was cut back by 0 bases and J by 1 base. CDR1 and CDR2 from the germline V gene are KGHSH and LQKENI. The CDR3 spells CASSPPGTGNTGELFF. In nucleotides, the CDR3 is TGTGCCAGCTCACCACCCGGGACAGGGAACACCGGGGAGCTGTTTTTT.

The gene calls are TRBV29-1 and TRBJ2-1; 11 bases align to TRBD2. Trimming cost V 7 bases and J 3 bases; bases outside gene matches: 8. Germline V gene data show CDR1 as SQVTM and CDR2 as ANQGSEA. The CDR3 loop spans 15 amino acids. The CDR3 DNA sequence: TGCAGCGGCAAGGGCCTAGCGGGAGGCTACAATGAGCAGTTCTTC. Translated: CSGKGLAGGYNEQFF.

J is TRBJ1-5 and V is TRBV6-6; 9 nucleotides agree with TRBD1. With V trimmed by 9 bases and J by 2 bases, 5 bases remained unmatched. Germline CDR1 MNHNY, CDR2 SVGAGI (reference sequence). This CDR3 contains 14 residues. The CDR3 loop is CASARDRGNQPQHF. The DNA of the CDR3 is TGTGCCAGTGCCCGGGACAGGGGCAATCAGCCCCAGCATTTT.

The CDR3 region is CASRPLDWIRSGNTIYF. The CDR3 nucleotides are TGTGCCAGCCGCCCCCTAGATTGGATTCGCTCTGGAAACACCATATATTTT. This rearrangement joins TRBV28 to TRBJ1-3, with D unresolved. CDR1 is MDHEN and CDR2 is SYDVKM in the germline V gene. The CDR3 contains 17 residues. V lost 8 bases and J lost 0, with 20 bases in between.